The present entry profiles one T cell receptor beta chain with its context. Its antigen is undetermined. A read error may produce the germline difference seen at one junction end. The CDR3 has 17 amino acids. Germline CDR1 is SGHRS and CDR2 is YFSETQ. The data were taken from a study of cytomegalovirus exposure and HLA in healthy donors. Overall study findings and caveats: Per published reports, the classifier diagnosed cytomegalovirus status with high specificity and sensitivity.

The PCR used 60 Vbeta and 13 Jbeta primers. Only in-frame clones appear in the TCRdb table, and some are missing; sequencing was by immunoSEQ multiplex PCR. The sample yields roughly 68,000 clones, about three quarters seen once. The gene calls are TRBV5-1 and TRBJ2-2; 10 bases are a match to TRBD2. Source material: PBMCs. The receptor was isolated from a young woman in good health and CMV-seropositive. The CDR3 DNA sequence: TGCACCAGCAGCCCGGGAGGTGGACTAGCGGCCACCGGGGAGCTGTTTTTT. This gives the protein CTSSPGGGLAATGELFF.